Listed here are 16 T cell receptor beta chains from one sample, sequenced in a study of blood T cell repertoires in COVID-19. Using immunoSEQ multiplex PCR, the repertoire was profiled, and TCRdb retains in-frame clones only, with some absent. The sample lists approximately 230,000 clones, 70% to 85% occurring once. Specimen: PBMCs or T cells enriched from blood (not recorded which). These receptors originate from a man aged 40-55 years who had recovered from COVID-19.

The rearrangement links TRBV30 to TRBJ1-2; TRBD1 is a possible D gene (5 bases). Germline V lookup: CDR1 GTSNPN, CDR2 SVGIG (reference sequence). V lost 8 bases and J lost 3, with 22 bases in between. This CDR3 comprises 15 residues. In DNA, the CDR3 is TGTGCCCTCAACGGGGGGAACTGGACCTACTATGGCTACACCTTC. Translation: CALNGGNWTYYGYTF.

The CDR3 is CAWSVQGGAFGYTF. The CDR3 coding sequence is TGTGCCTGGAGTGTGCAGGGAGGGGCTTTTGGCTACACCTTC. The J gene is TRBJ1-2, the V gene TRBV30; TRBD1 might be the D (5 bases). The CDR3 contains 14 residues. V was trimmed by 0 bases and J by 7 bases, leaving 15 bases between them. CDR1 and CDR2 (germline): GTSNPN, SVGIG (reference sequence).

This clone has just one count. CDR3 DNA: TGTGCCAGCAGTTTGGTCAGGGGACACCTTTATGGCTACACCTTC. Residues: CASSLVRGHLYGYTF. The chain couples TRBV28 to TRBJ1-2, with D possibly TRBD1 on 6 matching bases. Trimming shortened V by 3 bases and J by 5 bases, and 16 bases separated the two germline ends. The CDR3 sequence is 15 residues long. Per germline, CDR1 MDHEN and CDR2 SYDVKM.

CDR3 in DNA: TGTGCCAGCAGGACCTATGGACAGTACAATGAGCAGTTCTTC. Translating it yields CASRTYGQYNEQFF. The chain employs TRBV2 and TRBJ2-1, with D perhaps matching TRBD1 (6 bases). CDR3 length: 14 residues. The germline gives CDR1 SNHLY, CDR2 FYNNEI. V gave up 6 bases and J gave up 4 bases, with 13 bases separating them.

This chain connects TRBV30 to TRBJ1-2; no clear D. The length of the CDR3 is 14 residues. The V and J ends lost 2 bases and 7 bases respectively, with 17 bases between them. Germline lookup yields CDR1 GTSNPN and CDR2 SVGIG (reference sequence). Written as DNA, the CDR3 is TGTGCCTGGAGTCAGATTCCCTCCGCGGGTGGCTACACCTTC. Protein: CAWSQIPSAGGYTF.

The gene calls are TRBV11-2 and TRBJ1-1, with D perhaps matching TRBD1 (6 bases). V was pared by 8 bases and J by 2 bases, with 18 bases between. Germline CDR1 SGHAT, CDR2 FQNNGV. The CDR3 is made up of 15 amino acids. Here the CDR3 reads CASGYLGTPNTEAFF. In DNA form, the CDR3 reads TGTGCCAGCGGTTACCTCGGGACACCCAACACTGAAGCTTTCTTT.

This chain connects TRBV6-5 to TRBJ1-5; D is possibly TRBD1 (5 bases). The germline V gene has CDR1 MNHEY and CDR2 SVGAGI. V was cut by 10 bases and J by 1 base, with 11 bases left in between. The CDR3 is made up of 13 amino acids. The CDR3 reads CATHRQSNQPQHF. The CDR3 region has the DNA TGTGCCACCCACAGGCAGAGCAATCAGCCCCAGCATTTT.

The chain links TRBV5-5 to TRBJ2-7; perhaps TRBD2 as D (5 bases). There are 15 residues in the CDR3. Trimming left V 3 bases short and J 3 bases short, with 16 bases between. Germline V gene data show CDR1 as SGHKS and CDR2 as YYEKEE (reference sequence). For the CDR3, the DNA is TGTGCCAGCAGCTCCATTACCGGGATGGGCTACGAGCAGTACTTC. As protein: CASSSITGMGYEQYF.

The chain couples TRBV14 to TRBJ1-6; D possibly corresponds to TRBD1 (5 bases). Trimming left V 0 bases short and J 7 bases short, with 10 bases between. The CDR3 consists of 15 residues. The V gene's germline CDR1 is SGHDN and CDR2 FVKESK. This CDR3 is CASSQERTKNSPLHF. DNA for the CDR3: TGTGCCAGCAGCCAAGAACGGACAAAAAATTCACCCCTCCACTTT.

V gene TRBV19 combines with J gene TRBJ2-2, with 7 bases matching TRBD1. Trimming cost V 6 bases and J 4 bases; bases outside gene matches: 11. The germline gives CDR1 LNHDA, CDR2 SQIVND (reference sequence). The CDR3 is made up of 16 amino acids. The CDR3 is CASRPGKGAPTGELFF. The DNA of the CDR3 is TGTGCCAGTAGACCCGGGAAGGGGGCGCCCACCGGGGAGCTGTTTTTT.

The chain is built from TRBV5-1 and TRBJ2-7, with a weak D call TRBD1 (6 bases). The germline V gene encodes CDR1 SGHRS and CDR2 YFSETQ. V lost 0 bases to trimming and J lost 6 bases, with 22 bases between them. There are 17 residues in the CDR3. This CDR3 reads CASSLVNPGAGVSEQYF. In DNA form, the CDR3 reads TGCGCCAGCAGCTTGGTTAATCCCGGGGCAGGGGTTTCCGAGCAGTACTTC.

The gene calls are TRBV5-1 and TRBJ1-2, with 10 bases that match TRBD1. V lost 4 bases to trimming and J lost 3 bases; unmatched junction nucleotides: 3. The CDR3 runs 14 residues. From germline, CDR1 is SGHRS and CDR2 YFSETQ. The CDR3 protein is CASSPGTGDYGYTF. In DNA form, the CDR3 reads TGCGCCAGCAGCCCAGGGACAGGGGACTATGGCTACACCTTC.

The chain employs TRBV7-2 and TRBJ2-1; the match to TRBD1 covers 9 bases. The CDR3 consists of 15 residues. Per the germline V gene, CDR1 is SGHTA and CDR2 is FQGNSA. Trimming cost V 4 bases and J 6 bases; bases outside gene matches: 7. In nucleotides, the CDR3 is TGTGCCAGCAGCTCCCGGGACAGGGAAGGCAATGAGCAGTTCTTC. Translation gives CASSSRDREGNEQFF.

The chain combines TRBV2 with TRBJ2-3; D is possibly TRBD2 (6 bases). From germline, CDR1 is SNHLY and CDR2 FYNNEI. V was pared by 8 bases and J by 1 base, with 13 bases between. The CDR3 totals 14 residues. The CDR3 coding sequence is TGTGCCAGCGGAGGGACTCTACGCACAGATACGCAGTATTTT. Its protein product is CASGGTLRTDTQYF.

This rearrangement joins TRBV27 to TRBJ1-1; D is unclear. The V and J ends lost 2 bases and 11 bases respectively, with 15 bases between them. CDR1 is MNHEY, CDR2 SMNVEV, per germline (reference sequence). The length of the CDR3 is 13 residues. The CDR3 nucleotides are TGTGCCAGCAGTTTAGGCAGGCCCCGAACGGCTTTCTTT. Protein: CASSLGRPRTAFF.

CDR3 bases: TGCGCCAGCACCATAGCGGGAGGGGGCGGAGATACGCAGTATTTT. Amino acid sequence: CASTIAGGGGDTQYF. This sequence joins TRBV5-1 and TRBJ2-3; 11 bases agree with TRBD2. Per germline, CDR1 SGHRS and CDR2 YFSETQ. The CDR3 is 15 amino acids. Unmatched junction bases numbered 8, after V lost 6 bases and J lost 5 bases.